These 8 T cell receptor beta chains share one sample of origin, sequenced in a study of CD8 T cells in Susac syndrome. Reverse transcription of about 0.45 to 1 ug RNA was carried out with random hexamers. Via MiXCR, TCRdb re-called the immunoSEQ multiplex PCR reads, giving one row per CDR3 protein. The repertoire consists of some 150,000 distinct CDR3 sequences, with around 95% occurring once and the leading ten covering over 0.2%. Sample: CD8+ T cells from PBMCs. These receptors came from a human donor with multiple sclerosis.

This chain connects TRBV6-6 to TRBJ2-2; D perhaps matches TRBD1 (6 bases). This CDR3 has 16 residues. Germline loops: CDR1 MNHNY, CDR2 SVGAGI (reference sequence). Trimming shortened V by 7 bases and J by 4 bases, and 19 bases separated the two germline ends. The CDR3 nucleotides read TGTGCCAGCAACCAGGGGCCAAGGGTCGGCACCGGGGAGCTGTTTTTT. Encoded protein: CASNQGPRVGTGELFF.

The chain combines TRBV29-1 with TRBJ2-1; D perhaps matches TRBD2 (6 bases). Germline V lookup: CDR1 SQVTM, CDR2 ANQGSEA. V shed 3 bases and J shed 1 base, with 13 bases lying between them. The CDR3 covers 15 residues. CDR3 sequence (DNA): TGCAGCGTTGACTTGCGGGGCGATTCCTACAATGAGCAGTTCTTC. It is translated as CSVDLRGDSYNEQFF.

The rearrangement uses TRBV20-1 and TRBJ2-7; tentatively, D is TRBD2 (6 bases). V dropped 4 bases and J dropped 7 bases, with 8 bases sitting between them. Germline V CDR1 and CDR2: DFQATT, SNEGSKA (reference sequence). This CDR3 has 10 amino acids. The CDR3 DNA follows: TGCAGTGCTATACGGGGGGAGCAGTACTTC. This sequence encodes CSAIRGEQYF.

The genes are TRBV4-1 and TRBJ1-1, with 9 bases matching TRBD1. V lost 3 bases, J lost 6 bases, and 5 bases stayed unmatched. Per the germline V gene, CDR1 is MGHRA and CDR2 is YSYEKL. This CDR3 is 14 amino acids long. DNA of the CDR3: TGCGCCAGCAGCCAGGGACAGGGCGGGGCTGAAGCTTTCTTT. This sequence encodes CASSQGQGGAEAFF.

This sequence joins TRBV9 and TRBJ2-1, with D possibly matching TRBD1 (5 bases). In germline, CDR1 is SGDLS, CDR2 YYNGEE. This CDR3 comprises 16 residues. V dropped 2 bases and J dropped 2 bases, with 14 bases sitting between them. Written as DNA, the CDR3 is TGTGCCAGCAGCGTCAAAGGGGCTTCCCCCTACAATGAGCAGTTCTTC. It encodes CASSVKGASPYNEQFF.

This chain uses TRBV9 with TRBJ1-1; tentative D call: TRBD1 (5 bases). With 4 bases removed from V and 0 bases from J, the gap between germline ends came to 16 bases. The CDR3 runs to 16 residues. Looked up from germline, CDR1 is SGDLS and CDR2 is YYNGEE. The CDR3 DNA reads TGTGCCAGCAGCTTCCGGGACGGACTCATGAACACTGAAGCTTTCTTT. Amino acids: CASSFRDGLMNTEAFF.

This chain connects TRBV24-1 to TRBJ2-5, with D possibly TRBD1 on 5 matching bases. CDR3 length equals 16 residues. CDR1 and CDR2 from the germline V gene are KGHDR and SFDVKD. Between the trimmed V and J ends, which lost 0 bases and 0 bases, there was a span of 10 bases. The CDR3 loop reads CATSDLGDSDQETQYF. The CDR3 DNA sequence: TGTGCCACCAGTGATTTGGGAGACAGCGACCAAGAGACCCAGTACTTC.

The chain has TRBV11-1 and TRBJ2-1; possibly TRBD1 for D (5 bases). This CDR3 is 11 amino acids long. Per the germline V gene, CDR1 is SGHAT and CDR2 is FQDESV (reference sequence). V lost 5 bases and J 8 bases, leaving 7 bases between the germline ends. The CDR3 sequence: CASSMGHEQFF. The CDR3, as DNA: TGTGCCAGCAGCATGGGGCATGAGCAGTTCTTC.